A selection of T cell receptor beta chains follows, all from one sample in a study of control samples from healthy donors and cancer patients. Here immunoSEQ multiplex PCR was the method, and the copy in TCRdb shows in-frame clones only, minus some. The data contain about 110,000 clones, approximately 84% of them singletons. The sample was blood. The receptors stem from a man between 18 and 35 years old in good health. Each CDR3 is given with its conserved first and last residue. The order of the fields is clone size, V gene, J gene, D gene, CDR3 protein, CDR3 DNA. The D gene is left open where the match is weak. Clone size appears in some rows only: once, few, many, or a class for an expanded clone.

abundance: NA; v_gene: TRBV7-9; j_gene: TRBJ2-5; d_gene: TRBD2; CDR3aa: CASSQSGVQETQYF; CDR3nt: TGTGCCAGCAGCCAGAGCGGGGTCCAAGAGACCCAGTACTTC
abundance: NA; v_gene: TRBV6-5; j_gene: TRBJ1-2; d_gene: TRBD1; CDR3aa: CASSLTGDFNYGYTF; CDR3nt: TGTGCCAGCAGTTTGACAGGGGACTTTAACTATGGCTACACCTTC
abundance: NA; v_gene: TRBV6-2/TRBV6-3; j_gene: TRBJ2-5; d_gene: NA; CDR3aa: CASSYLAVQETQYF; CDR3nt: TGTGCCAGCAGTTACTTGGCGGTCCAAGAGACCCAGTACTTC
abundance: NA; v_gene: TRBV2; j_gene: TRBJ1-4; d_gene: NA; CDR3aa: CASSVRRDEKLFF; CDR3nt: TGTGCCAGCAGCGTGCGGAGGGATGAAAAACTGTTTTTT
abundance: NA; v_gene: TRBV4-2; j_gene: TRBJ1-3; d_gene: NA; CDR3aa: CASSQALPLGSGNTIYF; CDR3nt: TGTGCCAGCAGCCAGGCCCTGCCTCTGGGGTCTGGAAACACCATATATTTT
abundance: NA; v_gene: TRBV28; j_gene: TRBJ1-5; d_gene: TRBD1; CDR3aa: CASSPSGTAKNQPQHF; CDR3nt: TGTGCCAGCAGTCCCTCCGGGACAGCCAAAAATCAGCCCCAGCATTTT
abundance: NA; v_gene: TRBV13; j_gene: TRBJ2-1; d_gene: TRBD2; CDR3aa: CASNGWSGLALNRSYNEQFF; CDR3nt: TGTGCCAGCAATGGTTGGTCGGGACTAGCGCTCAACCGCTCCTACAATGAGCAGTTCTTC
abundance: few; v_gene: TRBV7-2; j_gene: TRBJ1-3; d_gene: TRBD1; CDR3aa: CASSQGGDTIYF; CDR3nt: TGTGCCAGCAGCCAGGGGGGAGACACCATATATTTT
abundance: NA; v_gene: TRBV27; j_gene: TRBJ1-2; d_gene: NA; CDR3aa: CASSLSRWGYYGYTF; CDR3nt: TGTGCCAGCAGTTTATCGCGATGGGGCTACTATGGCTACACCTTC
abundance: NA; v_gene: TRBV27; j_gene: TRBJ2-5; d_gene: NA; CDR3aa: CASSPRGSHQGTQYF; CDR3nt: TGTGCCAGCAGCCCGAGAGGTTCCCACCAAGGGACCCAGTACTTC
abundance: NA; v_gene: TRBV5-5; j_gene: TRBJ2-7; d_gene: NA; CDR3aa: CASSLRASYEQYF; CDR3nt: TGTGCCAGCAGCTTACGGGCCTCCTACGAGCAGTACTTC
abundance: NA; v_gene: TRBV19; j_gene: TRBJ2-1; d_gene: TRBD2; CDR3aa: CASRPSGGYNEQFF; CDR3nt: TGTGCCAGTAGACCGAGCGGGGGCTACAATGAGCAGTTCTTC
abundance: once; v_gene: TRBV7-6; j_gene: TRBJ2-3; d_gene: NA; CDR3aa: CASSLVGTDTQYF; CDR3nt: TGTGCCAGCAGCTTAGTGGGCACAGATACGCAGTATTTT
abundance: NA; v_gene: TRBV9; j_gene: TRBJ2-1; d_gene: TRBD2; CDR3aa: CASQAGGGLYNEQFF; CDR3nt: TGTGCCAGTCAAGCGGGGGGAGGATTATACAATGAGCAGTTCTTC
abundance: NA; v_gene: TRBV3-1/TRBV3-2; j_gene: TRBJ1-2; d_gene: NA; CDR3aa: CASSFLPAERGRGKYGYTF; CDR3nt: TGTGCCAGCAGCTTCCTTCCCGCCGAGAGGGGCAGGGGAAAATATGGCTACACCTTC
abundance: NA; v_gene: TRBV19; j_gene: TRBJ1-2; d_gene: NA; CDR3aa: CASLPRGGGSVYGGYTF; CDR3nt: TGTGCCAGTCTCCCTCGGGGCGGTGGATCGGTCTATGGTGGCTACACCTTC
abundance: few; v_gene: TRBV6-1; j_gene: TRBJ1-2; d_gene: NA; CDR3aa: CASSDTGPYGYTF; CDR3nt: TGTGCCAGCAGTGACACAGGGCCCTATGGCTACACCTTC
abundance: NA; v_gene: TRBV9; j_gene: TRBJ2-7; d_gene: NA; CDR3aa: CASSGEEEAYEQYF; CDR3nt: TGTGCCAGCAGCGGAGAAGAGGAAGCCTACGAGCAGTACTTC